These 20 T cell receptor beta chains were all obtained from the same sample, sequenced in a study of cytotoxic CD8 clonotypes in ibrutinib-treated CLL. This table comes from immunoSEQ multiplex PCR, and its TCRdb copy is limited to in-frame clones, with some not included. Found here are about 97,000 clones, roughly 80% of them singletons; the top ten hold about 32%. The sample consisted of PBMCs, taken after 12 months of ibrutinib treatment. The source of these receptors is a human donor with chronic lymphocytic leukemia.

The genes are TRBV30 and TRBJ1-1; D ambiguous. Germline V lookup: CDR1 GTSNPN, CDR2 SVGIG (reference sequence). The CDR3 is made up of 13 amino acids. Trimming pared 3 bases from V and 2 bases from J, leaving 10 bases between. This chain's CDR3 is CAWSPSVNTEAFF. Written as DNA, the CDR3 is TGTGCCTGGAGCCCCTCAGTTAACACTGAAGCTTTCTTT. Together with reference TRBV30 and TRBJ1-1, the CDR3 gives the full variable domain: SQTIHQWPATLVQPVGSPLSLECTVEGTSNPNLYWYRQAAGRGLQLLFYSVGIGQISSEVPQNLSASRPQDRQFILSSKKLLLSDSGFYLCAWSPSVNTEAFFGQGTRLTVV.

This chain joins TRBV28 and TRBJ2-7, with D perhaps matching TRBD2 (5 bases). Trimming left V 5 bases short and J 4 bases short, with 6 bases between. This CDR3 contains 11 residues. CDR1 MDHEN and CDR2 SYDVKM come from the germline V gene. The CDR3 spells CASSRTYEQYF. In nucleotides, the CDR3 is TGTGCCAGCAGTCGGACTTACGAGCAGTACTTC.

This clone was counted ten times or more. The chain uses TRBV19 and TRBJ1-5; tentatively, D is TRBD1 (5 bases). In germline, CDR1 is LNHDA, CDR2 SQIVND (reference sequence). This CDR3 has 15 residues. V lost 6 bases, J lost 3 bases, and 15 bases lay in between. The CDR3 spells CASRKTAMDNQPQHF. The CDR3 bases are TGTGCCAGTAGAAAGACAGCGATGGACAATCAGCCCCAGCATTTT.

This chain joins TRBV7-2 and TRBJ2-1; 7 positions agree with TRBD2. The CDR3 extends over 13 amino acids. Trimming at V came to 6 bases and at J to 10 bases, leaving 9 bases not matched to a gene. The germline CDR1 and CDR2 sequences are SGHTA and FQGNSA. The CDR3 loop is CASRDAEAGEQFF. The CDR3 DNA is TGTGCCAGCAGGGACGCAGAAGCGGGAGAGCAGTTCTTC.

This chain joins TRBV6-1 and TRBJ1-2; the match to TRBD1 covers 9 bases. J gave up 4 bases and V 8 bases, and 8 bases lay outside the gene matches. Germline V gives CDR1 MNHNS, CDR2 SASEGT. The length of the CDR3 is 14 residues. Here the CDR3 reads CASDRDRDSYGYTF. The CDR3 nucleotides read TGTGCCAGCGACCGGGACAGGGATTCCTATGGCTACACCTTC.

The chain couples TRBV2 to TRBJ1-5; 10 nucleotides agree with TRBD1. Losses at the gene ends were 6 bases for V and 7 bases for J; bases not matched to a gene: 9. This CDR3 contains 15 residues. Germline V lookup: CDR1 SNHLY, CDR2 FYNNEI. CDR3 sequence (DNA): TGTGCCAGCAGCAAAGCGTGGACAGGGGGGCAGCCCCAGCATTTT. Its translation is CASSKAWTGGQPQHF.

This clone was found once. The chain has TRBV7-2 and TRBJ2-7; D gene uncertain. V was clipped by 1 base and J by 9 bases, with 10 bases between them. There are 12 residues in the CDR3. The germline gives CDR1 SGHTA, CDR2 FQGNSA. In DNA, the CDR3 is TGTGCCAGCAGCTTAGGTGGGTCGGGGCAGTACTTC. Translated, it gives CASSLGGSGQYF. The variable domain in full, with the rest retrieved from reference TRBV7-2 and TRBJ2-7, is GAGVSQSPSNKVTEKGKDVELRCDPISGHTALYWYRQSLGQGLEFLIYFQGNSAPDKSGLPSDRFSAERTGGSVSTLTIQRTQQEDSAVYLCASSLGGSGQYFGPGTRLTVT.

In DNA form, the CDR3 reads TGTGCCAGCAGCCGAATACTAGCGGGGGGTAAGGAGACCCAGTACTTC. It is translated as CASSRILAGGKETQYF. The chain has TRBV7-9 and TRBJ2-5; 12 bases fit TRBD2. The CDR3 totals 16 residues. Germline V gene sequence: CDR1 SEHNR, CDR2 FQNEAQ (reference sequence). V trimming: 5 bases; J trimming: 5 bases; junction bases outside the gene matches: 9. The entire variable domain, with the rest obtained from reference TRBV7-9 and TRBJ2-5, is as follows: DTGVSQNPRHKITKRGQNVTFRCDPISEHNRLYWYRQTLGQGPEFLTYFQNEAQLEKSRLLSDRFSAERPKGSFSTLEIQRTEQGDSAMYLCASSRILAGGKETQYFGPGTRLLVL.

There are a few counts of this clone. The gene calls are TRBV5-4 and TRBJ2-2, with a tentative D call TRBD1 (6 bases). This CDR3 has 15 residues. Trimming took off 5 bases at V and 0 bases at J, with 11 bases between the two ends. Looked up from germline, CDR1 is SGHNT and CDR2 is YYREEE (reference sequence). This CDR3 reads CASSIQGANTGELFF. CDR3 in DNA: TGTGCCAGCAGTATACAGGGCGCGAACACCGGGGAGCTGTTTTTT.

The V call is TRBV6-5, the J call TRBJ2-2, with D tentatively TRBD2 (5 bases). The CDR3 length is 14 residues. The germline gives CDR1 MNHEY, CDR2 SVGAGI. The V end was cut by 8 bases, the J end by 1 base, with 11 bases between. DNA for the CDR3: TGTGCCAGCCGAACTCGGGGGAACACCGGGGAGCTGTTTTTT. Translating gives CASRTRGNTGELFF.

The chain has TRBV7-2 and TRBJ2-3; 8 nucleotides agree with TRBD1. Germline V gene sequence: CDR1 SGHTA, CDR2 FQGNSA. The V segment lost 1 base and the J segment 10 bases; nucleotides outside the gene matches: 1. This CDR3 is built from 12 residues. CDR3 sequence (DNA): TGTGCCAGCAGCTTAGAGACAGGGGCGCAGTATTTT. Its translation: CASSLETGAQYF.

The chain joins TRBV27 to TRBJ2-5, with D possibly being TRBD1 (6 bases). The germline V gene encodes CDR1 MNHEY and CDR2 SMNVEV (reference sequence). CDR3 length equals 15 residues. V lost 2 bases, J lost 4 bases, and 14 bases lay in between. The CDR3 DNA is TGTGCCAGCAGTTTAGGCACCCTACAGGGAGAGACCCAGTACTTC. Translation gives CASSLGTLQGETQYF.

This clone was observed a handful of times. V gene TRBV5-1 combines with J gene TRBJ2-1; 9 bases fit TRBD1. Germline V gives CDR1 SGHRS, CDR2 YFSETQ. V trimming: 5 bases; J trimming: 7 bases; junction bases outside the gene matches: 10. The CDR3 is 15 residues long. CDR3 loop: CASRSTGGTQNEQFF. For the CDR3, the DNA is TGCGCCAGCAGGTCGACAGGGGGGACCCAAAATGAGCAGTTCTTC. Using reference TRBV5-1 and TRBJ2-1 for the parts outside the CDR3, the full variable domain is KAGVTQTPRYLIKTRGQQVTLSCSPISGHRSVSWYQQTPGQGLQFLFEYFSETQRNKGNFPGRFSGRQFSNSRSEMNVSTLELGDSALYLCASRSTGGTQNEQFFGPGTRLTVL.

This clone was observed a few times. The chain couples TRBV28 to TRBJ1-5; D not certain. The V gene lost 2 bases and the J gene lost 1 base, with 9 bases spanning the gap. CDR3 size: 15 residues. Germline CDR1 and CDR2: MDHEN and SYDVKM. CDR3 coding DNA: TGTGCCAGCAGTTTAGACGGTGGAAGCAATCAGCCCCAGCATTTT. This encodes CASSLDGGSNQPQHF.

The gene calls are TRBV25-1 and TRBJ1-2, with a possible D match to TRBD1 (6 bases). V was trimmed by 7 bases and J by 4 bases, leaving 13 bases between them. Germline assignment: CDR1 MGHDK and CDR2 SYGVNS. This CDR3 comprises 13 residues. CDR3: CASTGGTSYGYTF. CDR3 in DNA: TGTGCCAGCACGGGCGGGACATCCTATGGCTACACCTTC.

The chain is built from TRBV29-1 and TRBJ2-2; D gene uncertain. The V gene lost 6 bases and the J gene lost 2 bases, with 10 bases spanning the gap. The V gene's germline CDR1 is SQVTM and CDR2 ANQGSEA. The CDR3 has 13 residues. The CDR3 reads CSVSQPNTGELFF. In DNA form, the CDR3 reads TGCAGCGTAAGCCAACCTAACACCGGGGAGCTGTTTTTT.

A single count supports this clone. The chain combines TRBV28 with TRBJ1-4, with 9 bases matching TRBD1. Germline trimming cut 6 bases from V and 8 bases from J; bases unmatched to any gene: 4. CDR3 length: 13 amino acids. Germline V gene data show CDR1 as MDHEN and CDR2 as SYDVKM. The CDR3 sequence: CASSLQGAEKLFF. In DNA, the CDR3 is TGTGCCAGCAGCCTACAGGGGGCGGAAAAACTGTTTTTT. Looking up the rest from reference TRBV28 and TRBJ1-4 gives the full variable domain: DVKVTQSSRYLVKRTGEKVFLECVQDMDHENMFWYRQDPGLGLRLIYFSYDVKMKEKGDIPEGYSVSREKKERFSLILESASTNQTSMYLCASSLQGAEKLFFGSGTQLSVL.

This clone was counted a few times. The rearrangement links TRBV19 to TRBJ1-2, with unresolved D. The CDR3 length is 14 residues. The ends were cut back, 3 bases at V and 0 bases at J, with 8 bases in the middle. The germline gives CDR1 LNHDA, CDR2 SQIVND (reference sequence). Written as DNA, the CDR3 is TGTGCCAGTAGTATCGGCCTAGCTAACTATGGCTACACCTTC. It codes for CASSIGLANYGYTF.

In its sample, this clone was seen once. The chain uses TRBV7-3 and TRBJ2-3, with D possibly matching TRBD1 (5 bases). CDR1 SGHTA and CDR2 FQGTGA come from the germline V gene. The CDR3 is 17 amino acids. Trimming removed 0 bases at V and 0 bases at J, with 13 bases between. CDR3 sequence: CASSLTGTGASTDTQYF. The CDR3 region has the DNA TGTGCCAGCAGCTTAACGGGAACAGGTGCTAGCACAGATACGCAGTATTTT.

This rearrangement joins TRBV28 to TRBJ1-5; 7 bases fit TRBD1. This CDR3 region has 17 residues. Trimming cost V 2 bases and J 3 bases; bases outside gene matches: 10. In germline, CDR1 is MDHEN, CDR2 SYDVKM. Here the CDR3 DNA reads TGTGCCAGCAGTTTAGTGGGGTCAGGGGGAAACAATCAGCCCCAGCATTTT. Protein: CASSLVGSGGNNQPQHF.